One sample yielded the 26 T cell receptor beta chains listed below, sequenced in a study of spatial heterogeneity in lung cancer. TCRdb analysed the 5' RACE reads with MiXCR anew, one entry per CDR3 protein. The data show around 110,000 distinct CDR3 sequences, with 12% seen just once and 15% to 20% held by the top ten. Time point here: blood at routine non-recurrence follow-up after resection. The sequenced material consisted of unsorted whole RNA from tumor, nontumor lung or frozen PBMC. The starting material was PBMCs, obtained at follow-up. The receptor set was obtained from a male donor with early-stage non-small cell lung cancer.

This chain connects TRBV28 to TRBJ2-5; no clear D. This CDR3 is 10 amino acids long. In germline, CDR1 is MDHEN, CDR2 SYDVKM. V dropped 6 bases and J dropped 4 bases, with 3 bases sitting between them. The CDR3 sequence: CASRGETQYF. In DNA, the CDR3 is TGTGCCAGCAGGGGAGAGACCCAGTACTTC.

The CDR3: CASSENTAGNTEAFF. CDR3 coding DNA: TGTGCCAGCAGTGAAAATACAGCAGGAAACACTGAAGCTTTCTTT. The chain recombines TRBV6-1 with TRBJ1-1; D uncertain. The CDR3 is made up of 15 amino acids. Germline-derived CDR1 and CDR2 are MNHNS and SASEGT. Trimming left V 2 bases short and J 2 bases short, with 12 bases between.

This rearrangement joins TRBV18 to TRBJ1-2; D perhaps matches TRBD1 (5 bases). Germline CDR1 and CDR2: KGHSH and LQKENI. The V gene lost 3 bases and the J gene lost 4 bases, with 9 bases spanning the gap. The CDR3 is 13 residues long. The CDR3 bases are TGTGCCAGCTCACCGGGACTCCTCTATGGCTACACCTTC. Its protein product is CASSPGLLYGYTF.

This clonotype was detected only a few times. The chain couples TRBV28 to TRBJ2-7; D gene unclear. Germline V gene lookup returns CDR1 MDHEN and CDR2 SYDVKM. V was trimmed by 11 bases and J by 4 bases, leaving 21 bases between them. The CDR3 consists of 14 residues. CDR3 sequence (DNA): TGTGCCGGTACGCAGAGTACGAGAATGTACGAGCAGTACTTC. Translation gives CAGTQSTRMYEQYF.

This clonotype was recorded many times. This chain joins TRBV4-2 and TRBJ2-7; no clear D gene. Trimming pared 0 bases from V and 3 bases from J, leaving 9 bases between. This CDR3 region has 14 residues. Germline-derived CDR1 and CDR2 are LGHNA and YNFKEQ. This chain's CDR3 is CASSQDRIGYEQYF. The CDR3 DNA sequence: TGTGCCAGCAGCCAAGACAGAATCGGCTACGAGCAGTACTTC.

This clonotype was seen more than once but under ten times. V usage is TRBV5-1 and J usage is TRBJ1-6, with D hard to call. CDR1 is SGHRS, CDR2 YFSETQ, per germline. With 0 bases removed from V and 8 bases from J, the gap between germline ends came to 15 bases. The CDR3 has 16 residues. CDR3 amino acids: CASSLDVNWEYSPLHF. The CDR3 coding sequence is TGCGCCAGCAGCTTGGATGTTAACTGGGAGTATTCACCCCTCCACTTT. Together with reference TRBV5-1 and TRBJ1-6, the CDR3 gives the full variable domain: KAGVTQTPRYLIKTRGQQVTLSCSPISGHRSVSWYQQTPGQGLQFLFEYFSETQRNKGNFPGRFSGRQFSNSRSEMNVSTLELGDSALYLCASSLDVNWEYSPLHFGNGTRLTVT.

This clonotype came up a few times. The chain is built from TRBV7-2 and TRBJ1-1; TRBD1 is a possible D gene (5 bases). The CDR3 is made up of 14 amino acids. Trimming cost V 6 bases and J 1 base, with 12 bases left between them. Germline lookup yields CDR1 SGHTA and CDR2 FQGNSA. The CDR3 here is CASSWDGGNTEAFF. The CDR3 DNA follows: TGTGCCAGCAGTTGGGACGGAGGGAACACTGAAGCTTTCTTT.

This clonotype was seen a handful of times. This chain connects TRBV20-1 to TRBJ2-7; 7 nucleotides agree with TRBD2. This CDR3 is 12 amino acids long. V lost 3 bases and J lost 4; bases outside the gene matches: 3. Per the germline V gene, CDR1 is DFQATT and CDR2 is SNEGSKA (reference sequence). CDR3 nucleotides: TGCAGTGCTAGCGGGGGGAGGTACGAGCAGTACTTC. Amino acid sequence: CSASGGRYEQYF.

This clonotype was found many times. This chain links TRBV29-1 with TRBJ2-2; no firm D call. V shed 5 bases and J shed 5 bases, with 6 bases lying between them. CDR1 and CDR2 (germline): SQVTM, ANQGSEA. CDR3 size: 11 residues. CDR3 sequence (DNA): TGCAGCGTTCTGGGGACCGGGGAGCTGTTTTTT. Translating it yields CSVLGTGELFF.

The chain is built from TRBV7-2 and TRBJ1-1; 10 bases are shared with TRBD1. J lost 3 bases, V lost 5 bases, and 9 bases had no gene match. The germline gives CDR1 SGHTA, CDR2 FQGNSA. This CDR3 has 16 residues. The CDR3 reads CASSRGQGPIHTEAFF. CDR3 nucleotide sequence: TGTGCCAGCAGCCGGGGACAGGGGCCGATCCACACTGAAGCTTTCTTT.

The chain links TRBV14 to TRBJ1-1, with 7 nucleotides matching TRBD1. CDR1 is SGHDN and CDR2 is FVKESK in the germline V gene. After removal of 4 bases from V and 4 bases from J, the junction contained 6 bases not matched to a gene. The CDR3 is 14 amino acids. The CDR3 nucleotides read TGTGCCAGCAGCCCGTTCACAGGGGCCACTGAAGCTTTCTTT. It specifies CASSPFTGATEAFF.

In this sample, this clonotype turned up a few times. V usage is TRBV4-1 and J usage is TRBJ2-4, with 10 bases aligning to TRBD2. Trimming removed 4 bases from V and 1 base from J; junction bases left unmatched: 10. CDR3 size: 18 residues. Germline loops: CDR1 MGHRA, CDR2 YSYEKL. CDR3 coding DNA: TGCGCCAGCAGCCGCGGGATAGCGGGGGGTAGGGCCAAAAACATTCAGTACTTC. It specifies CASSRGIAGGRAKNIQYF.

This clonotype was seen repeatedly, ten times or more. CDR3 coding DNA: TGTGCCAGTAGTATAGAACGGAGCTCCTACAATGAGCAGTTCTTC. Translated: CASSIERSSYNEQFF. The chain has TRBV19 and TRBJ2-1; D uncertain. Germline-derived CDR1 and CDR2 are LNHDA and SQIVND (reference sequence). Trimming took 0 bases from V and 0 from J, leaving 6 bases between them. CDR3 length: 15 amino acids. The full variable domain, with the rest looked up from reference TRBV19 and TRBJ2-1, is DGGITQSPKYLFRKEGQNVTLSCEQNLNHDAMYWYRQDPGQGLRLIYYSQIVNDFQKGDIAEGYSVSREKKESFPLTVTSAQKNPTAFYLCASSIERSSYNEQFFGPGTRLTVL.

Only a few counts were recorded for this clonotype. This chain uses TRBV20-1 with TRBJ2-7; TRBD1 matches at 8 bases. J lost 6 bases, V lost 4 bases, and 8 bases had no gene match. Germline V gene data show CDR1 as DFQATT and CDR2 as SNEGSKA (reference sequence). The CDR3 totals 13 residues. In DNA, the CDR3 is TGCAGTGCTACCATGGACAGGGCTGTCGAGCAGTACTTC. The encoded protein is CSATMDRAVEQYF.

The table lists this clonotype with a few counts. This rearrangement joins TRBV5-1 to TRBJ2-7; no clear D. V lost 0 bases, J lost 3 bases, and 7 bases lay in between. From germline, CDR1 is SGHRS and CDR2 YFSETQ. The CDR3 contains 13 residues. The CDR3 nucleotides are TGCGCCAGCAGCTTGGAGTACAACTACGAGCAGTACTTC. Translating gives CASSLEYNYEQYF. Full variable domain (rest looked up from reference TRBV5-1 and TRBJ2-7): KAGVTQTPRYLIKTRGQQVTLSCSPISGHRSVSWYQQTPGQGLQFLFEYFSETQRNKGNFPGRFSGRQFSNSRSEMNVSTLELGDSALYLCASSLEYNYEQYFGPGTRLTVT.

This clonotype was observed at least ten times. This CDR3 is CSARESRGEQFF. The CDR3 DNA sequence: TGCAGTGCTAGAGAATCCCGGGGTGAGCAGTTCTTC. The genes are TRBV20-1 and TRBJ2-1, with D possibly being TRBD2 (5 bases). This CDR3 has 12 amino acids. The germline CDR1 and CDR2 sequences are DFQATT and SNEGSKA (reference sequence). V was clipped by 0 bases and J by 9 bases, with 9 bases between them.

This clonotype was found a few times. The genes are TRBV28 and TRBJ2-5; D gene ambiguous. CDR1 and CDR2 from the germline V gene are MDHEN and SYDVKM. There are 14 residues in the CDR3. Trimming left V 6 bases short and J 1 base short, with 12 bases between. The CDR3 DNA follows: TGTGCCAGCAGGCCCCCCCGACCCCAAGAGACCCAGTACTTC. This translates into CASRPPRPQETQYF.

There are many counts of this clonotype. This sequence joins TRBV10-3 and TRBJ2-1; D may be TRBD2 (5 bases). CDR1 and CDR2 from the germline V gene are ENHRY and SYGVKD. Trimming pared 4 bases from V and 0 bases from J, leaving 10 bases between. The CDR3 is 15 amino acids. CDR3 DNA: TGTGCCATCAGTGGCAGCGGCACCTCCTACAATGAGCAGTTCTTC. It codes for CAISGSGTSYNEQFF.

This clonotype was counted between two and nine times. V and J are TRBV28 and TRBJ2-7, with 7 positions matching TRBD1. The J segment lost 9 bases and the V segment lost 3 bases, leaving 14 bases of the junction unmatched. The CDR3 loop spans 15 amino acids. Germline CDR1 is MDHEN and CDR2 is SYDVKM. This chain's CDR3 is CASSFGRQGFRGQYF. The CDR3 region has the DNA TGTGCCAGCAGTTTCGGAAGACAGGGCTTCAGGGGGCAGTACTTC.

This clonotype has a count of ten or more. The chain couples TRBV12-3 or TRBV12-4 to TRBJ2-7; possible D gene TRBD2, 5 bases. This CDR3 is 14 amino acids long. Trimming cost V 8 bases and J 5 bases, with 19 bases left between them. CDR3 sequence: CASSTNGVGHEQYF. For the CDR3, the DNA is TGTGCCAGCTCCACCAACGGGGTAGGCCACGAGCAGTACTTC.

In this sample, this clonotype turned up many times. The rearrangement joins TRBV11-2 to TRBJ1-1; no clear D. With 0 bases removed from V and 1 base from J, the gap between germline ends came to 12 bases. Per germline, CDR1 SGHAT and CDR2 FQNNGV. The CDR3 runs to 16 residues. CDR3 coding DNA: TGTGCCAGCAGCTTAGAGGGGTCCTTCGGGAACACTGAAGCTTTCTTT. This sequence encodes CASSLEGSFGNTEAFF.

The V and J genes are TRBV4-1 and TRBJ2-7; no definite D call. Germline V lookup: CDR1 MGHRA, CDR2 YSYEKL. CDR3 length: 14 residues. V was shortened by 0 bases and J by 0 bases, with 6 bases between the two germline ends. In nucleotides, the CDR3 is TGCGCCAGCAGCCAAGAGGTCAACTCCTACGAGCAGTACTTC. Protein product: CASSQEVNSYEQYF.

This clonotype was recorded at least ten times. The CDR3 nucleotides are TGTGCCACCAGCCGGGGACAGGGAAAAGATACGCAGTATTTT. This gives the protein CATSRGQGKDTQYF. This chain connects TRBV15 to TRBJ2-3; TRBD1 agrees at 9 bases. CDR3 size: 14 residues. The V gene's germline CDR1 is LNHNV and CDR2 YYDKDF (reference sequence). The V gene end was trimmed by 5 bases and the J gene end by 5 bases; junction bases not matched to a gene: 5.

This clonotype was recorded many times. This chain connects TRBV4-2 to TRBJ2-1, with TRBD2 matching over 7 bases. The CDR3 sequence is 15 residues long. Germline assignment: CDR1 LGHNA and CDR2 YNFKEQ. Trimming removed 1 base from V and 5 bases from J; junction bases left unmatched: 5. CDR3 protein: CASSQVASGHNEQFF. In DNA, the CDR3 is TGTGCCAGCAGCCAAGTGGCTAGCGGACACAATGAGCAGTTCTTC.

The chain has TRBV6-2 or TRBV6-3 and TRBJ1-1, with D uncertain. Between the trimmed V and J ends, which lost 6 bases and 1 base, there was a span of 12 bases. The CDR3 covers 14 residues. CDR1 MNHEY and CDR2 SVGEGT come from the germline V gene. The CDR3 protein is CASRENLRNTEAFF. As DNA, the CDR3 is TGTGCCAGCAGAGAAAACCTACGGAACACTGAAGCTTTCTTT.

The chain couples TRBV25-1 to TRBJ2-7, with D possibly matching TRBD1 (5 bases). With 9 bases removed from V and 4 bases from J, the gap between germline ends came to 13 bases. This CDR3 has 12 amino acids. CDR1 is MGHDK, CDR2 SYGVNS, per germline. CDR3: CASAGQGYEQYF. DNA of the CDR3: TGTGCCAGTGCAGGGCAGGGTTACGAGCAGTACTTC.